One sample yielded the 4 T cell receptor beta chains listed below, sequenced in a study of T cell changes during pregnancy in multiple sclerosis. This table comes from immunoSEQ multiplex PCR, and its TCRdb copy is limited to in-frame clones, with some not included. The sample has around 68,000 clones, about nine tenths seen once. The material sequenced was peripheral blood, taken after pregnancy. These receptors were obtained from a female donor in good health, enrolled as a control in a pregnancy study.

This clone has just one count. This chain connects TRBV7-2 to TRBJ2-1; TRBD2 agrees at 7 bases. Unmatched junction bases numbered 8, after V lost 1 base and J lost 8 bases. Germline CDR1 reads SGHTA; CDR2 reads FQGNSA. The CDR3 runs to 15 residues. This CDR3 is CASSLGGGGYDEQFF. CDR3 DNA sequence: TGTGCCAGCAGCTTAGGTGGGGGGGGATACGATGAGCAGTTCTTC.

The V call is TRBV6-1, the J call TRBJ1-5; maybe TRBD1 (5 bases). The CDR3 covers 16 residues. Germline CDR1 and CDR2: MNHNS and SASEGT. V lost 2 bases and J 6 bases, leaving 17 bases between the germline ends. The CDR3 loop reads CASSENPRVWAQPQHF. The CDR3 DNA reads TGTGCCAGCAGTGAAAACCCCAGGGTATGGGCTCAGCCCCAGCATTTT.

The V call is TRBV19, the J call TRBJ2-2, with 11 nucleotides matching TRBD2. CDR3 size: 15 residues. Losses at the gene ends were 8 bases for V and 4 bases for J; bases not matched to a gene: 6. Germline V gene sequence: CDR1 LNHDA, CDR2 SQIVND (reference sequence). In nucleotides, the CDR3 is TGTGCCAGTTCCTCCCTAGCGGGGGGCACCGGGGAGCTGTTTTTT. It translates to CASSSLAGGTGELFF.

The chain is built from TRBV6-1 and TRBJ1-2; D is perhaps TRBD1 (5 bases). Looked up from germline, CDR1 is MNHNS and CDR2 is SASEGT. V was cut by 5 bases and J by 3 bases, with 13 bases left in between. The CDR3 covers 14 residues. CDR3 sequence (DNA): TGTGCCAGCAGTCGGGGGGGGGTCGACTATGGCTACACCTTC. It specifies CASSRGGVDYGYTF.